The T cell receptor beta chain under discussion was sequenced for a study of CD8 T cells in Susac syndrome. Trimming at V came to 6 bases and at J to 0 bases, leaving 13 bases not matched to a gene. The germline CDR1 and CDR2 sequences are SNHLY and FYNNEI. This CDR3 has 19 amino acids. Random hexamers primed reverse transcription of about 0.5 to 1 ug RNA. TCRdb re-called the immunoSEQ multiplex PCR reads with MiXCR, one entry per CDR3 protein. The sample has over 350,000 distinct CDR3 sequences; approximately 85% are singletons. The chain uses TRBV2 and TRBJ2-6; 8 positions match TRBD1. Sequencing was done on a sample of CD8+ T cells from PBMCs. The origin of this receptor is a human donor with multiple sclerosis. CDR3 sequence (DNA): TGTGCCAGCAGAACTTGGAGGACAGGGACCAACTCTGGGGCCAACGTCCTGACTTTC. As protein: CASRTWRTGTNSGANVLTF.